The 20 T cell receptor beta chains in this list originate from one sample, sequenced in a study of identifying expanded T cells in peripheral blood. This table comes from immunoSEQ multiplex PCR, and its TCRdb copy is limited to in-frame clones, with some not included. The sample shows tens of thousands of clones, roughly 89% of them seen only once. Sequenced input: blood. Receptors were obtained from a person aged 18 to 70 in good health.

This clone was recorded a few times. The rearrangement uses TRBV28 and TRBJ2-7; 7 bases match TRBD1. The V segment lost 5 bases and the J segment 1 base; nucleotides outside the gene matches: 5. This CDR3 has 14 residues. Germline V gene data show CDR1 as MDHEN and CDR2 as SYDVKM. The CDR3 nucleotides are TGTGCCAGCAGTGGGGACAGTGGTTCCTACGAGCAGTACTTC. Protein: CASSGDSGSYEQYF.

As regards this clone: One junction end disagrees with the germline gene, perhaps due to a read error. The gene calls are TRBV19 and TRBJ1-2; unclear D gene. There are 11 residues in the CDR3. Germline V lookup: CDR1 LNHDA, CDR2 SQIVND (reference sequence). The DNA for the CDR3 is TGTGCCAGTAGTATCCTAGACCGGCCTAACTTC. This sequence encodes CASSILDRPNF.

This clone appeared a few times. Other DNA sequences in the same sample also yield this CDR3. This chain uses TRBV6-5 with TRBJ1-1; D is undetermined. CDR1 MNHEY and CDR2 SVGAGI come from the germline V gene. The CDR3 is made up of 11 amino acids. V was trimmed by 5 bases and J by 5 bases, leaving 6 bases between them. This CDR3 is CASSDGTEAFF. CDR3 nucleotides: TGTGCCAGCAGTGATGGGACTGAAGCTTTCTTT.

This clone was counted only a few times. CDR3 coding DNA: TGTGCCAGCAGCCCCGGGACAGGGGGCTGGGATGAGCAGTTCTTC. Translated, it gives CASSPGTGGWDEQFF. V usage is TRBV7-9 and J usage is TRBJ2-1; 12 bases line up with TRBD1. This CDR3 spans 15 amino acids. Per the germline V gene, CDR1 is SEHNR and CDR2 is FQNEAQ (reference sequence). With 5 bases clipped from V and 8 bases from J, the junction kept 7 bases outside the gene matches.

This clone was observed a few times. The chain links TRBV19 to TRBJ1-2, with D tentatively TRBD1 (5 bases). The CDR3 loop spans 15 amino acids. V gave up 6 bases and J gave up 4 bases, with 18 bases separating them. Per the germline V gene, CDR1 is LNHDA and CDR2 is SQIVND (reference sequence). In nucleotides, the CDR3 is TGTGCCAGTAGGGGCTCCCACGGGGCTTTCTATGGCTACACCTTC. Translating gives CASRGSHGAFYGYTF.

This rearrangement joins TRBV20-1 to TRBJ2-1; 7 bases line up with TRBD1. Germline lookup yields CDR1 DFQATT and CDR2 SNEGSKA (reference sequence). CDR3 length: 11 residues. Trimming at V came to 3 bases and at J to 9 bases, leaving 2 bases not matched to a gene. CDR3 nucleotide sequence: TGCAGTGCTAGCGACAGGGCTGAGCAGTTCTTC. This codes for CSASDRAEQFF.

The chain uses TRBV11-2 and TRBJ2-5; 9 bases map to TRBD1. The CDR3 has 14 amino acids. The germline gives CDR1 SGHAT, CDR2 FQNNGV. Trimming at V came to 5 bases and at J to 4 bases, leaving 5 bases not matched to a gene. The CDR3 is CASSPWDRVETQYF. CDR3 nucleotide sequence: TGTGCCAGCAGCCCCTGGGACAGGGTAGAGACCCAGTACTTC.

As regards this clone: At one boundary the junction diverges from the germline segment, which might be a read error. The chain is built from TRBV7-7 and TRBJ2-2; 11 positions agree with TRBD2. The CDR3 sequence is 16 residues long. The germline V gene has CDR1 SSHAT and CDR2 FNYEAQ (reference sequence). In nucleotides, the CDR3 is TGTGCTAGCAGCTTACGACTAGCGGGAAACACCGGGGAGCTGTTTTTT. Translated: CASSLRLAGNTGELFF. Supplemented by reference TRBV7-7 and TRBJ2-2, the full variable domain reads GAGVSQSPRYKVTKRGQDVTLRCDPISSHATLYWYQQALGQGPEFLTYFNYEAQPDKSGLPSDRFSAERPEGSISTLTIQRTEQRDSAMYRCASSLRLAGNTGELFFGEGSRLTVL.

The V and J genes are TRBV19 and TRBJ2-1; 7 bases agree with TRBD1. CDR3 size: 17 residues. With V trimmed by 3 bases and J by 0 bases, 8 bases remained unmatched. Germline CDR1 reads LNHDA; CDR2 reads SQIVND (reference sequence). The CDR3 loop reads CASSIWVGTASYNEQFF. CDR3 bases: TGTGCCAGTAGTATTTGGGTCGGGACAGCCTCCTACAATGAGCAGTTCTTC.

The CDR3 here is CASSTGTGGYNEQFF. CDR3 DNA: TGTGCCAGCAGTACCGGGACAGGGGGTTATAATGAGCAGTTCTTC. The rearrangement links TRBV11-2 to TRBJ2-1; the match to TRBD1 covers 11 bases. Germline-derived CDR1 and CDR2 are SGHAT and FQNNGV. This CDR3 comprises 15 residues. J lost 7 bases, V lost 6 bases, and 8 bases had no gene match.

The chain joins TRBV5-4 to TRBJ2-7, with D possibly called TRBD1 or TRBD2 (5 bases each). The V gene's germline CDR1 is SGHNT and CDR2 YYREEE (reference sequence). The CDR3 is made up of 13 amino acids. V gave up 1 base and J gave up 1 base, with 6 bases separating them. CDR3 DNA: TGTGCCAGCAGCTTGTGGGGGTCCTACGAGCAGTACTTC. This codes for CASSLWGSYEQYF. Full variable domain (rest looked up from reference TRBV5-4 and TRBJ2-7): ETGVTQSPTHLIKTRGQQVTLRCSSQSGHNTVSWYQQALGQGPQFIFQYYREEENGRGNFPPRFSGLQFPNYSSELNVNALELDDSALYLCASSLWGSYEQYFGPGTRLTVT.

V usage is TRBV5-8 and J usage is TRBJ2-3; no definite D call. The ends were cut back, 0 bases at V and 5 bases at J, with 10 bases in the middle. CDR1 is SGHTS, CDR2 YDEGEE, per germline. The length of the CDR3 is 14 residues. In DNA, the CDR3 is TGTGCCAGCAGCTTGGCCCCAACCGGAGATACGCAGTATTTT. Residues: CASSLAPTGDTQYF.

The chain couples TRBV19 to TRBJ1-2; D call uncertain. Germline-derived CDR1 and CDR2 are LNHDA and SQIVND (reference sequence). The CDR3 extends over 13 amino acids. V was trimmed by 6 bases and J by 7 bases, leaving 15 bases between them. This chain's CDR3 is CASRPGRMGGYTF. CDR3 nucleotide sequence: TGTGCCAGTAGACCAGGACGGATGGGTGGCTACACCTTC. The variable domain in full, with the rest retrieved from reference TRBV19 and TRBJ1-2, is DGGITQSPKYLFRKEGQNVTLSCEQNLNHDAMYWYRQDPGQGLRLIYYSQIVNDFQKGDIAEGYSVSREKKESFPLTVTSAQKNPTAFYLCASRPGRMGGYTFGSGTRLTVV.

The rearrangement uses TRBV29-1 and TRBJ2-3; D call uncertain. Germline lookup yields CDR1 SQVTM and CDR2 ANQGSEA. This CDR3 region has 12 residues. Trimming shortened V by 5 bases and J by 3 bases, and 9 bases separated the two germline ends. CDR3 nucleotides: TGCAGCGTTCAGGCGGATACAGATACGCAGTATTTT. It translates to CSVQADTDTQYF.

DNA of the CDR3: TGTGCCTGGAGTGTGCCGCCGGGGGGGAACTATGGCTACACCTTC. Its protein product is CAWSVPPGGNYGYTF. The genes are TRBV30 and TRBJ1-2; a possible D gene is TRBD1 (5 bases). The CDR3 is 15 amino acids. V lost 0 bases to trimming and J lost 2 bases, with 13 bases between them. CDR1 is GTSNPN, CDR2 SVGIG, per germline (reference sequence).

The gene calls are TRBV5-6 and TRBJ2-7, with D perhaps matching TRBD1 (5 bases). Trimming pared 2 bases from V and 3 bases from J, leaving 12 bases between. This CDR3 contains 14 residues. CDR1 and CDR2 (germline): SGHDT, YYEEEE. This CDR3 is CASSFDSLHYEQYF. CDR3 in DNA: TGTGCCAGCAGCTTCGACAGTTTACACTACGAGCAGTACTTC.

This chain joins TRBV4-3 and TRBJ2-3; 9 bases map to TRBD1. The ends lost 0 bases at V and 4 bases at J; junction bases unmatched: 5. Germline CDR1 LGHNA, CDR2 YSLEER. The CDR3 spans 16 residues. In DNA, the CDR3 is TGCGCCAGCAGCCAAGACGGGACAGGGTTATCAGATACGCAGTATTTT. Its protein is CASSQDGTGLSDTQYF.

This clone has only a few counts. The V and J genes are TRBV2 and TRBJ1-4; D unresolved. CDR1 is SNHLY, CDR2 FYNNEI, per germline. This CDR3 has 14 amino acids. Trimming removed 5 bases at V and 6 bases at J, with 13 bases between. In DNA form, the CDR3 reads TGTGCCAGCAGTACCAGTCACGGGGATGAAAAACTGTTTTTT. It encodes CASSTSHGDEKLFF.

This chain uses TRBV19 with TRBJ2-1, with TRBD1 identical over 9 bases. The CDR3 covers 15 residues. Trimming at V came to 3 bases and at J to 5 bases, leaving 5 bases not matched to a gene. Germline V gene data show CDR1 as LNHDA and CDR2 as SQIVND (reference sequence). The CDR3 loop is CASSMGTGKDNEQFF. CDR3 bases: TGTGCCAGTAGTATGGGGACAGGGAAGGACAATGAGCAGTTCTTC.

The CDR3 DNA follows: TGCGCCAGCAGCTTGGAGGGGACATCAGGGAGCTCTGGAAACACCATATATTTT. Its translation: CASSLEGTSGSSGNTIYF. The rearrangement joins TRBV5-1 to TRBJ1-3, with D possibly matching TRBD1 (6 bases). V was shortened by 0 bases and J by 0 bases, with 16 bases between the two germline ends. The V gene's germline CDR1 is SGHRS and CDR2 YFSETQ. The CDR3 covers 18 residues.